Shown below are 20 T cell receptor beta chains from a single sample sequenced in a study of beta chain features in type 1 diabetes. Study-wide points: Moderate but significant shortening of TCRB CDR3s was recorded in all four CD4+ subsets from Type 1 diabetes patients.

The authors reverse transcribed all of the isolated RNA, so sequencing captured expressed TCRB transcripts. The assay was immunoSEQ multiplex PCR, and TCRdb's table has in-frame clones only and misses some. The sample lists about 52,000 clones, less than 55% occurring once. No antigen is known for these receptors. Input material: Tregs from blood. Receptor source: a man in his thirties or forties with type 1 diabetes.

This clone was counted once. V usage is TRBV11-2 and J usage is TRBJ2-1; 7 bases fit TRBD1. With V trimmed by 5 bases and J by 8 bases, 9 bases remained unmatched. Germline lookup yields CDR1 SGHAT and CDR2 FQNNGV. The CDR3 covers 14 residues. The CDR3 region has the DNA TGTGCCAGCAGCCAAAGACAGGGCCTCTATGAGCAGTTCTTC. It translates to CASSQRQGLYEQFF.

This chain joins TRBV7-9 and TRBJ1-1; TRBD1 matches at 10 bases. V gave up 7 bases and J gave up 5 bases; unmatched junction bases: 7. This CDR3 has 14 residues. The germline CDR1 and CDR2 sequences are SEHNR and FQNEAQ (reference sequence). In DNA form, the CDR3 reads TGTGCCAGCACCGATGGACAGGGGGAAACTGAAGCTTTCTTT. Protein: CASTDGQGETEAFF.

This clone was observed a single time. This chain uses TRBV19 with TRBJ1-5; no definite D call. The CDR3 loop spans 13 amino acids. Trimming removed 5 bases from V and 3 bases from J, with 8 bases in between. CDR1 is LNHDA, CDR2 SQIVND, per germline (reference sequence). This CDR3 is CASSRNNNQPQHF. CDR3 DNA: TGTGCCAGTAGTCGTAACAACAATCAGCCCCAGCATTTT.

The chain links TRBV28 to TRBJ2-1, with D perhaps matching TRBD1 (6 bases). V gave up 10 bases and J gave up 0 bases, with 19 bases separating them. The CDR3 has 16 residues. Germline V gene lookup returns CDR1 MDHEN and CDR2 SYDVKM. Here the CDR3 reads CATRDTTINSYNEQFF. CDR3 sequence (DNA): TGTGCCACCCGGGACACAACTATTAACTCCTACAATGAGCAGTTCTTC.

V gene TRBV6-1 combines with J gene TRBJ1-3, with TRBD1 matching over 8 bases. Germline assignment: CDR1 MNHNS and CDR2 SASEGT. J was trimmed by 4 bases and V by 6 bases; bases with no gene match: 8. This CDR3 comprises 15 residues. The CDR3 sequence: CASSEQGVRGNTIYF. CDR3 DNA sequence: TGTGCCAGCAGCGAACAGGGGGTGAGAGGAAACACCATATATTTT.

The CDR3 spells CASNFGGGNTEAFF. The CDR3 nucleotides are TGTGCCAGCAATTTCGGCGGGGGAAACACTGAAGCTTTCTTT. The chain employs TRBV27 and TRBJ1-1, with D tentatively TRBD1 (5 bases). Trimming took off 7 bases at V and 2 bases at J, with 14 bases between the two ends. The CDR3 runs 14 residues. Per germline, CDR1 MNHEY and CDR2 SMNVEV (reference sequence).

This chain links TRBV5-6 with TRBJ1-2; a weak D match, TRBD1 (6 bases). The CDR3 loop spans 17 amino acids. V was clipped by 0 bases and J by 3 bases, with 18 bases between them. Looked up from germline, CDR1 is SGHDT and CDR2 is YYEEEE. In nucleotides, the CDR3 is TGTGCCAGCAGCTTGGATCTTTCAGGGGACGCCGACTATGGCTACACCTTC. Protein product: CASSLDLSGDADYGYTF.

The J gene is TRBJ1-5, the V gene TRBV4-1, with a weak D call TRBD1 (5 bases). The CDR3 covers 16 residues. Germline values: CDR1 MGHRA, CDR2 YSYEKL. The germline V and J ends were trimmed by 3 bases and 9 bases, with 21 bases remaining between them. CDR3 sequence reads: CASSQTQGGRGGPQHF. The CDR3 bases are TGCGCCAGCAGCCAGACCCAGGGAGGCCGGGGGGGGCCCCAGCATTTT.

This clone has only a few counts. This sequence joins TRBV6-5 and TRBJ2-2; D gene uncertain. Germline loops: CDR1 MNHEY, CDR2 SVGAGI. Trimming removed 5 bases from V and 3 bases from J, with 13 bases in between. CDR3 length equals 15 residues. The CDR3 bases are TGTGCCAGCAGTACCCCGGGTCCGTACACCGGGGAGCTGTTTTTT. This gives the protein CASSTPGPYTGELFF.

This sequence joins TRBV12-5 and TRBJ1-3; D not resolved. In germline, CDR1 is LGHNT, CDR2 FRNRAP. The V end was cut by 6 bases, the J end by 0 bases, with 18 bases between. This CDR3 comprises 17 residues. The chain's CDR3 is CASGDHTGESSGNTIYF. For the CDR3, the DNA is TGTGCTAGTGGGGATCACACTGGAGAGAGCTCTGGAAACACCATATATTTT. The whole variable domain, filled in from reference TRBV12-5 and TRBJ1-3, reads DARVTQTPRHKVTEMGQEVTMRCQPILGHNTVFWYRQTMMQGLELLAYFRNRAPLDDSGMPKDRFSAEMPDATLATLKIQPSEPRDSAVYFCASGDHTGESSGNTIYFGEGSWLTVV.

The rearrangement links TRBV7-9 to TRBJ2-7; D gene uncertain. Per the germline V gene, CDR1 is SEHNR and CDR2 is FQNEAQ (reference sequence). The ends were cut back, 5 bases at V and 2 bases at J, with 22 bases in the middle. The CDR3 runs 17 residues. CDR3 DNA sequence: TGTGCCAGCAGCCTTGTCCAGTGGCATCCCGTTACCTACGAGCAGTACTTC. Translation: CASSLVQWHPVTYEQYF. The complete variable domain, with remaining parts taken from reference TRBV7-9 and TRBJ2-7, reads DTGVSQNPRHKITKRGQNVTFRCDPISEHNRLYWYRQTLGQGPEFLTYFQNEAQLEKSRLLSDRFSAERPKGSFSTLEIQRTEQGDSAMYLCASSLVQWHPVTYEQYFGPGTRLTVT.

This clone was seen a handful of times. The chain links TRBV7-3 to TRBJ2-3; 10 nucleotides agree with TRBD2. Trimming took 4 bases from V and 6 from J; bases not matched to a gene: 13. CDR1 is SGHTA and CDR2 is FQGTGA in the germline V gene. This CDR3 comprises 17 residues. The CDR3 coding sequence is TGTGCCAGCAGCTCGGACCTTAATAGCGGGAGGATTGATACGCAGTATTTT. Translating it yields CASSSDLNSGRIDTQYF.

The V gene is TRBV5-4, the J gene TRBJ1-3; weak D call: TRBD1 (6 bases). Germline CDR1 is SGHNT and CDR2 is YYREEE (reference sequence). This CDR3 region has 14 residues. Trimming pared 4 bases from V and 4 bases from J, leaving 12 bases between. CDR3 bases: TGTGCCAGCAGCCCGACGGACAGAGGAAACACCATATATTTT. It specifies CASSPTDRGNTIYF.

The sample holds one count of this clone. The J gene is TRBJ2-7, the V gene TRBV2, with D maybe TRBD1 (7 bases). V was clipped by 2 bases and J by 3 bases, with 11 bases between them. Germline assignment: CDR1 SNHLY and CDR2 FYNNEI. The CDR3 length is 14 residues. CDR3: CASSESQGGYEQYF. CDR3 DNA: TGTGCCAGCAGTGAAAGCCAGGGGGGCTACGAGCAGTACTTC.

This sequence joins TRBV4-3 and TRBJ2-2; TRBD2 matches 11 bases. From germline, CDR1 is LGHNA and CDR2 YSLEER. The V and J ends lost 4 bases and 6 bases, in that order; junction bases with no gene match: 4. This CDR3 has 15 residues. The CDR3 spells CASSPSGRWAGELFF. The CDR3 region has the DNA TGCGCCAGCAGCCCTAGCGGGAGGTGGGCCGGGGAGCTGTTTTTT.

V gene TRBV28 combines with J gene TRBJ1-1; D is unresolved. This CDR3 is built from 16 residues. Trimming cost V 6 bases and J 1 base, with 18 bases left between them. Germline values: CDR1 MDHEN, CDR2 SYDVKM. Here the CDR3 DNA reads TGTGCCAGCAGCGGGATACTACGGCGTAGGAACACTGAAGCTTTCTTT. It specifies CASSGILRRRNTEAFF. Looking up the rest from reference TRBV28 and TRBJ1-1 gives the full variable domain: DVKVTQSSRYLVKRTGEKVFLECVQDMDHENMFWYRQDPGLGLRLIYFSYDVKMKEKGDIPEGYSVSREKKERFSLILESASTNQTSMYLCASSGILRRRNTEAFFGQGTRLTVV.

The chain uses TRBV5-1 and TRBJ2-1, with TRBD1 as a possible D gene (6 bases). Germline V gene lookup returns CDR1 SGHRS and CDR2 YFSETQ. The CDR3 spans 15 residues. V gave up 4 bases and J gave up 5 bases, with 16 bases separating them. The CDR3 bases are TGCGCCAGCAGCCAAATGGGACATGGGAACAATGAGCAGTTCTTC. This codes for CASSQMGHGNNEQFF.

The chain links TRBV7-6 to TRBJ2-1, with D possibly being TRBD1 (5 bases). Trimming took 8 bases from V and 6 from J, leaving 17 bases between them. Germline lookup yields CDR1 SGHVS and CDR2 FNYEAQ. There are 14 residues in the CDR3. Written as DNA, the CDR3 is TGTGCCAGCGGTAAGGGTCAGGGAATCAATGAGCAGTTCTTC. Protein: CASGKGQGINEQFF. Together with reference TRBV7-6 and TRBJ2-1, the CDR3 gives the full variable domain: GAGVSQSPRYKVTKRGQDVALRCDPISGHVSLYWYRQALGQGPEFLTYFNYEAQQDKSGLPNDRFSAERPEGSISTLTIQRTEQRDSAMYRCASGKGQGINEQFFGPGTRLTVL.

The chain joins TRBV18 to TRBJ1-1; D gene uncertain. CDR1 KGHSH and CDR2 LQKENI come from the germline V gene. CDR3 length: 14 amino acids. The germline V and J ends were trimmed by 3 bases and 1 base, with 9 bases remaining between them. The chain's CDR3 is CASSPNPQNTEAFF. CDR3 DNA sequence: TGTGCCAGCTCACCGAATCCACAGAACACTGAAGCTTTCTTT.

This chain links TRBV7-8 with TRBJ1-5, with TRBD1 matching 8 bases. CDR3 length equals 15 residues. V was pared by 4 bases and J by 2 bases, with 4 bases of the junction left unmatched. Germline assignment: CDR1 SGHVS and CDR2 FQNEAQ. The CDR3 reads CASSSDRVGNQPQHF. The CDR3 region has the DNA TGTGCCAGCAGCTCGGACAGGGTGGGCAATCAGCCCCAGCATTTT.